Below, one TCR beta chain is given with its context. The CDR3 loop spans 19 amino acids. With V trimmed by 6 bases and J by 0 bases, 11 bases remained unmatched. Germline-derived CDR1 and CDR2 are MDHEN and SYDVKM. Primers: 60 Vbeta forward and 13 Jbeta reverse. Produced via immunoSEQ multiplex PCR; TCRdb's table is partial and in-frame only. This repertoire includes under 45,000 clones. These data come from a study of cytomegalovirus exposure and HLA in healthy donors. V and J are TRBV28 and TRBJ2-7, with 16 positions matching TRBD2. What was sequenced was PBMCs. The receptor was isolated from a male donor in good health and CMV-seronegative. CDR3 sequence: CASRPSAGTSGGASYEQYF. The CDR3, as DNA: TGTGCCAGCAGACCTTCTGCCGGGACTAGCGGGGGGGCCTCCTACGAGCAGTACTTC.